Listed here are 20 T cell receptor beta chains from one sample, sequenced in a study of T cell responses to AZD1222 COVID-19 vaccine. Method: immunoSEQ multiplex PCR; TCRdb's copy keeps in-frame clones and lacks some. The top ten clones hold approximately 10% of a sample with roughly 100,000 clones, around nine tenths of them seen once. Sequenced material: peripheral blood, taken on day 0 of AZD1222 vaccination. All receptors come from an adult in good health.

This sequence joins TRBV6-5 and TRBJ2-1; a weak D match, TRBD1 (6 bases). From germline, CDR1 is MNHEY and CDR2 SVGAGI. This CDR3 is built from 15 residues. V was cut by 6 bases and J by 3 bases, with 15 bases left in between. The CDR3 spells CASSKTGPLYNEQFF. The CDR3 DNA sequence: TGTGCCAGCAGCAAGACAGGACCCCTCTACAATGAGCAGTTCTTC.

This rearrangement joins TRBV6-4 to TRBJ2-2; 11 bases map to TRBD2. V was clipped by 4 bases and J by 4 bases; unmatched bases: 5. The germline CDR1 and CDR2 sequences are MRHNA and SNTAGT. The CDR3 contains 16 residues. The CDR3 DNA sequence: TGTGCCAGCAGTGCCGGGACTAGCGGCCCCACCGGGGAGCTGTTTTTT. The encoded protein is CASSAGTSGPTGELFF.

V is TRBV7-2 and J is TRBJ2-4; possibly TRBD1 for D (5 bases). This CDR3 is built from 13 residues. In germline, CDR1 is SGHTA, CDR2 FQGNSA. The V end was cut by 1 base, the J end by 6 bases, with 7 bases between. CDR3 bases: TGTGCCAGCAGCTTAGGACAGTCAAACATTCAGTACTTC. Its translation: CASSLGQSNIQYF.

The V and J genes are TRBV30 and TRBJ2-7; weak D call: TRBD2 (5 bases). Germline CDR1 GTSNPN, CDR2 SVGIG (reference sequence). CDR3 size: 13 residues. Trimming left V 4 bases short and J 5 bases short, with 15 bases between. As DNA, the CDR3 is TGTGCCTGGAAGGTTACGGTGAGGGACGAGCAGTACTTC. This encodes CAWKVTVRDEQYF.

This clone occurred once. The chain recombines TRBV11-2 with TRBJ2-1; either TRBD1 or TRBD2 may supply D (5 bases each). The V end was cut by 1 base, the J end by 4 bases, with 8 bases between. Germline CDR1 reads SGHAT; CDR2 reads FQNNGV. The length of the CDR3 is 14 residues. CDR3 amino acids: CASSLGGSYNEQFF. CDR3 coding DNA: TGTGCCAGCAGCTTAGGGGGGAGTTACAATGAGCAGTTCTTC.

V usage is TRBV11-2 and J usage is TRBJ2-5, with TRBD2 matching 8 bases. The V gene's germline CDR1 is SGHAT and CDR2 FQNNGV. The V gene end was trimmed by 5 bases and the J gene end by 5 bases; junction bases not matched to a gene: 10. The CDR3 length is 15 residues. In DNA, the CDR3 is TGTGCCAGCAGCCAGTCACTAGCGGAATGGGAGACCCAGTACTTC. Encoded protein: CASSQSLAEWETQYF.

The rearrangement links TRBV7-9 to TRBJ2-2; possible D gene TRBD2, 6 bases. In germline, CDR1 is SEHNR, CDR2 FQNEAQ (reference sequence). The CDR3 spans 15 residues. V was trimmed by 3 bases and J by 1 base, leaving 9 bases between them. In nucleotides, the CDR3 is TGTGCCAGCAGCTTGGGGGGTTTGAACACCGGGGAGCTGTTTTTT. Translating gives CASSLGGLNTGELFF.

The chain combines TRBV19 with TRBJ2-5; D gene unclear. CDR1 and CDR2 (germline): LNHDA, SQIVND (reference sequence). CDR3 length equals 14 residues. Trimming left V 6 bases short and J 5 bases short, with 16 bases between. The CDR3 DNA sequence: TGTGCCAGTAGCCGCGCTAGTCCCCCGGAGACCCAGTACTTC. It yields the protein CASSRASPPETQYF.

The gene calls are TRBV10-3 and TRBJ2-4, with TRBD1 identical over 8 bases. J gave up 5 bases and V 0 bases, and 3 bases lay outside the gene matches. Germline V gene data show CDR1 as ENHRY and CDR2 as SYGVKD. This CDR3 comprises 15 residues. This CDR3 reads CAISESTGAQNIQYF. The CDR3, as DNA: TGTGCCATCAGTGAGTCGACAGGGGCCCAAAACATTCAGTACTTC.

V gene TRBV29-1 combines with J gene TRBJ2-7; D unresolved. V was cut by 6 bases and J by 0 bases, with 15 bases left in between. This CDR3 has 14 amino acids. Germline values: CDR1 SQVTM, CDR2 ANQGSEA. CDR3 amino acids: CSVADVDGSYEQYF. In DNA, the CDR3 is TGCAGCGTCGCGGACGTCGACGGCTCCTACGAGCAGTACTTC.

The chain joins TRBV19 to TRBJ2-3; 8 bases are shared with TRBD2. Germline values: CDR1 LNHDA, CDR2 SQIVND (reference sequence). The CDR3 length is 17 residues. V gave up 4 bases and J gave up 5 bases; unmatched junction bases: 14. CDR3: CASSTPLAAGERDTQYF. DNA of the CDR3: TGTGCCAGTAGTACCCCTCTTGCAGCGGGAGAGAGAGATACGCAGTATTTT.

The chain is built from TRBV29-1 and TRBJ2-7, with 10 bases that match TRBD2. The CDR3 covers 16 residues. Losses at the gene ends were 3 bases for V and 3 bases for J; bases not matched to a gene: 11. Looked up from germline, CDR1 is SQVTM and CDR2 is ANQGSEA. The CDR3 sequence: CSVDLGAGGRDYEQYF. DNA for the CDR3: TGCAGCGTTGATTTAGGAGCGGGAGGGCGGGACTACGAGCAGTACTTC.

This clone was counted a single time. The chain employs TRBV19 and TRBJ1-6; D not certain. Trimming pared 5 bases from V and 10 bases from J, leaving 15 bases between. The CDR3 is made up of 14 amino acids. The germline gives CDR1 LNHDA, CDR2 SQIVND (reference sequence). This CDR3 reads CASSPRGIESPLHF. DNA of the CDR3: TGTGCCAGTAGTCCACGAGGAATCGAATCACCCCTCCACTTT. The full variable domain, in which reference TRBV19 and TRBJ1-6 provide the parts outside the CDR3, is DGGITQSPKYLFRKEGQNVTLSCEQNLNHDAMYWYRQDPGQGLRLIYYSQIVNDFQKGDIAEGYSVSREKKESFPLTVTSAQKNPTAFYLCASSPRGIESPLHFGNGTRLTVT.

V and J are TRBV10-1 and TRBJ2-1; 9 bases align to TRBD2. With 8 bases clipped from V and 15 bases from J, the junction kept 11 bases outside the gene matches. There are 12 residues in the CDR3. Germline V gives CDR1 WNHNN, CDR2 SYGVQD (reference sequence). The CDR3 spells CASPERREGLFF. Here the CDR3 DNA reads TGCGCCAGCCCGGAGAGGCGGGAGGGCCTGTTCTTC.

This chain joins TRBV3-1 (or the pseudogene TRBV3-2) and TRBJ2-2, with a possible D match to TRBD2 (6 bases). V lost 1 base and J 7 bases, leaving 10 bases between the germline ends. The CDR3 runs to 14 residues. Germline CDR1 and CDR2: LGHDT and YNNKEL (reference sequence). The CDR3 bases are TGTGCCAGCAGCCAAGTGGGAGCGGGCGGGGAGCTGTTTTTT. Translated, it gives CASSQVGAGGELFF.

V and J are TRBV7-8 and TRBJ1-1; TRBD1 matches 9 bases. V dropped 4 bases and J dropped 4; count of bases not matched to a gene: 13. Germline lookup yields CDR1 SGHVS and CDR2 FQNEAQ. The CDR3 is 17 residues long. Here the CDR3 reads CASSSPPQGARVTEAFF. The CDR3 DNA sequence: TGTGCCAGCAGCTCTCCGCCACAGGGGGCGAGGGTCACTGAAGCTTTCTTT.

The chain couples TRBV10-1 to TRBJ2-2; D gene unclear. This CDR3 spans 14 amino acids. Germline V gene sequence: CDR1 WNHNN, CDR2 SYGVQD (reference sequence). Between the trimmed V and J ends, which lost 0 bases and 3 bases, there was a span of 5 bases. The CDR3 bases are TGCGCCAGCAGTGAGTCTTTTGACACCGGGGAGCTGTTTTTT. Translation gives CASSESFDTGELFF.

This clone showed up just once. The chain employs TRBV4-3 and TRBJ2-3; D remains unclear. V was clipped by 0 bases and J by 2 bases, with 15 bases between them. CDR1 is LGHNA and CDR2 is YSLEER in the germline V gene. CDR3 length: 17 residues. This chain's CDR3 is CASSQDRFGGATDTQYF. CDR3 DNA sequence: TGCGCCAGCAGCCAAGATCGTTTTGGTGGCGCCACAGATACGCAGTATTTT.

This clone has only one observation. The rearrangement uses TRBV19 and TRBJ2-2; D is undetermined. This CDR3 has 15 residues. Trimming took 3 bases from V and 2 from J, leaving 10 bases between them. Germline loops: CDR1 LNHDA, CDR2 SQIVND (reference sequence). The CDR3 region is CASSMGLPNTGELFF. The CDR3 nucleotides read TGTGCCAGTAGTATGGGCCTACCTAACACCGGGGAGCTGTTTTTT. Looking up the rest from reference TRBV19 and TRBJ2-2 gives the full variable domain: DGGITQSPKYLFRKEGQNVTLSCEQNLNHDAMYWYRQDPGQGLRLIYYSQIVNDFQKGDIAEGYSVSREKKESFPLTVTSAQKNPTAFYLCASSMGLPNTGELFFGEGSRLTVL.

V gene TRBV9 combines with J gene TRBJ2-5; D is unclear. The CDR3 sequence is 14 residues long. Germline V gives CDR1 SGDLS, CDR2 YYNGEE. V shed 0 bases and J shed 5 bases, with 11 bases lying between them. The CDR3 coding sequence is TGTGCCAGCAGCGTAGGTACCCCCCGGGAGACCCAGTACTTC. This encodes CASSVGTPRETQYF.